These T cell receptor beta chains were read from a single sample in a study of OX40 agonist ivuxolimab in advanced cancers. Profiled with immunoSEQ multiplex PCR; TCRdb holds only in-frame clones, not every one. The sample holds around 60,000 clones, 91% seen once. The specimen was CD4+ or CD8+ T cells sorted from blood, collected in a trial of the OX40 agonist ivuxolimab. The receptors originated from an adult with an advanced solid tumor such as melanoma, head and neck, liver or kidney cancer. The conserved cysteine and the conserved F or W are not part of the CDR3 here. Clone size appears in some rows only: once, few, many, or a class for an expanded clone.

size	V	length	CDR3
once	TRBV7-2	11	ASSLPENTEAF
NA	TRBV18	12	ASCPSGATGELF
NA	TRBV29-1	13	SVESPRAGGETQY
NA	TRBV10-3	13	AISELGGTSYEQY
NA	TRBV28	17	ASSPWTGGRGLTNEKLF
NA	TRBV5-4	15	ASSLVYGTGGTGELF
once	TRBV9	11	ASSVGSNYGYT
NA	TRBV5-1	11	ASSGGGNYGYT
NA	TRBV5-4	12	ASSLGRVNTEAF
NA	TRBV11-1	13	ASSQRQGWQETQY
NA	TRBV29-1	13	SVQRASGISDTQY
NA	TRBV30	11	AWSRQVYNEQF
NA	TRBV11-3	12	ASSSGTSTGELF
NA	TRBV28	13	ASSEGRGIGQPQH
NA	TRBV10-3	12	AIRKGQGDYGYT
NA	TRBV9	15	ASSPTPGQGSGNTIY
few	TRBV19	13	ASSLLNDGGDTQY
NA	TRBV11-2	14	ASSLDAGGSGYGYT
NA	TRBV2	11	ASSRADRETQY
NA	TRBV6-6	12	ASHGDRENQPQH
NA	TRBV5-1	14	ASSLGGTGATDTQY
NA	TRBV28	12	ASSLGGQGYEQY
NA	TRBV15	14	ATSRGRDDAPYGYT
NA	TRBV11-2	12	ASTSSRQSYGYT
NA	TRBV5-1	15	ASSFSPGQGSGNTIY
NA	TRBV7-9	11	ASGLAGPYEQY
NA	TRBV6-6	11	ASSYSDSSGYT
NA	TRBV29-1	11	SVEPGGYTEAF
NA	TRBV6-5	12	ASSRNRITYEQY
NA	TRBV19	15	ASRGHRTPFSGNTIY
few	TRBV10-3	10	AIGVANTEAF
NA	TRBV10-3	11	ATLGQLQETQY
NA	TRBV18	16	ASSSAIGQRPSTDTQY
NA	TRBV7-2	12	ASSHDAGADGYT
NA	TRBV7-8	14	ASRPGQGIMNTEAF
NA	TRBV7-8	18	ASSIGTSGGPLGSYNEQF
once	TRBV19	15	ASSPDSGTGGHQPQH
few	TRBV5-1	12	ASKVGDRGTEAF
once	TRBV28	10	ASSLAGGTQY
NA	TRBV4-3	12	ASSQDVAVDEQF
NA	TRBV5-1	11	ASSLVFKETQY
NA	TRBV19	12	ASRGQTSNQPQH
NA	TRBV11-3	13	ASSLGGGQAETQY
NA	TRBV28	16	ASSLRGVRSSGANVLT
once	TRBV6-1	13	ASTPGGTSNQPQH
once	TRBV28	11	ASSSSVNTEAF
once	TRBV9	12	ASSVGAQTYEQY
NA	TRBV23-1	13	ARPCWGETYNEQF
NA	TRBV9	15	ASSVTAGQPYQETQY
NA	TRBV10-3	15	AIRENSGASNTGELF
NA	TRBV28	12	ASSSGGGVTEAF